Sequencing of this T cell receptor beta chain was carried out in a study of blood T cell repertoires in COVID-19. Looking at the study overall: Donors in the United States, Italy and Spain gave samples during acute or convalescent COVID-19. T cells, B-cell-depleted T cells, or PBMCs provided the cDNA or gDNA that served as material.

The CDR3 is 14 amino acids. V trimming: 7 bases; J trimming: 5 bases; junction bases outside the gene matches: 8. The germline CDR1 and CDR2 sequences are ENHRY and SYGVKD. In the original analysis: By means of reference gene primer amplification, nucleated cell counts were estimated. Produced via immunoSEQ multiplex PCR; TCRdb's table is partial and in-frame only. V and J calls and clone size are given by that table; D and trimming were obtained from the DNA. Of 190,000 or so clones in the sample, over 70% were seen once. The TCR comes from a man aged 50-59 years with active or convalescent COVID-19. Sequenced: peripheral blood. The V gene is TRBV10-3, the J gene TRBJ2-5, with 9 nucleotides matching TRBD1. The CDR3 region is CAINARQGGETQYF. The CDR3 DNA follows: TGTGCCATCAATGCCCGACAGGGGGGGGAGACCCAGTACTTC.